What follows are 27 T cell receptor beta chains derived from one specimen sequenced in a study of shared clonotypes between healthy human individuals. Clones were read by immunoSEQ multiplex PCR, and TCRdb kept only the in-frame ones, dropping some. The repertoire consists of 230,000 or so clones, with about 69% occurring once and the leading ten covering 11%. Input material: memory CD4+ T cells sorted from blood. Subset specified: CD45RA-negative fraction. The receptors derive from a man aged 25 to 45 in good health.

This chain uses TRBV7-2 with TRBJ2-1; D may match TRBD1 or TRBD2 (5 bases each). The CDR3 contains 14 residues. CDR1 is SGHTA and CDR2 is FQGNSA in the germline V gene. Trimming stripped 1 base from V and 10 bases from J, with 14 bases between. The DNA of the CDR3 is TGTGCCAGCAGCTTAGTTTGGGGGTCTGGGGAGCAGTTCTTC. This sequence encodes CASSLVWGSGEQFF.

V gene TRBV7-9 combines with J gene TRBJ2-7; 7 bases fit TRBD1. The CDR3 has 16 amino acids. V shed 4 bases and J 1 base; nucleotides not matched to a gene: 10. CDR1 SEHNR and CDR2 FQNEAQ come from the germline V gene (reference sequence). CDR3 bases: TGTGCCAGCAGCTATCGCGGACAGGCCCTTTCCTACGAGCAGTACTTC. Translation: CASSYRGQALSYEQYF.

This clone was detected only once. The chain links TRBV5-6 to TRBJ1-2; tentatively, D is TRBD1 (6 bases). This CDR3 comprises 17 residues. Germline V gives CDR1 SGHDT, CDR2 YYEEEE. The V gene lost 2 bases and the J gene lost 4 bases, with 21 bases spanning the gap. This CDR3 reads CASSFGGPVQVRYGYTF. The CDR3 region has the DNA TGTGCCAGCAGCTTTGGGGGGCCCGTGCAGGTCCGCTATGGCTACACCTTC. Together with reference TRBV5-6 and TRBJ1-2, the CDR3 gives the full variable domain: DAGVTQSPTHLIKTRGQQVTLRCSPKSGHDTVSWYQQALGQGPQFIFQYYEEEERQRGNFPDRFSGHQFPNYSSELNVNALLLGDSALYLCASSFGGPVQVRYGYTFGSGTRLTVV.

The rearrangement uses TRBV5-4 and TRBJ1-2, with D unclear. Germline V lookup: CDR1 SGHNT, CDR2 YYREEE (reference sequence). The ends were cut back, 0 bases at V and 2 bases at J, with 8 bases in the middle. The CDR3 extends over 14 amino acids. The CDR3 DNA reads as TGTGCCAGCAGCTTGGCCGCAGGAAACTATGGCTACACCTTC. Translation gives CASSLAAGNYGYTF.

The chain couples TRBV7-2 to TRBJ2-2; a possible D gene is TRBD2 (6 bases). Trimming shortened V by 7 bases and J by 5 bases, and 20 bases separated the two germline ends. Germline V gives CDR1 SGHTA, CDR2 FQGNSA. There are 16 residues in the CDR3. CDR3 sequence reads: CASTRPGAGWTGELFF. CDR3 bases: TGTGCCAGCACCCGACCCGGGGCGGGATGGACCGGGGAGCTGTTTTTT.

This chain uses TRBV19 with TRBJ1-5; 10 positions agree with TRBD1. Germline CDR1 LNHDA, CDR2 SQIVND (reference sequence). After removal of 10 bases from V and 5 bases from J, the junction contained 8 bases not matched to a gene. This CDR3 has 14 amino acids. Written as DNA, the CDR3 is TGTGCCACCGCCCCGACAGGGGGCGATCAGCCCCAGCATTTT. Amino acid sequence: CATAPTGGDQPQHF.

The CDR3 coding sequence is TGTGCCAGCAACGTTGGGGGCACTGAAGCTTTCTTT. The encoded protein is CASNVGGTEAFF. The chain has TRBV28 and TRBJ1-1; tentative D call: TRBD1 (5 bases). The CDR3 runs 12 residues. The V end lost 7 bases, the J end lost 4 bases, and 10 bases lay between the germline ends. Germline V gene sequence: CDR1 MDHEN, CDR2 SYDVKM.

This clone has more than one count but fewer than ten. The CDR3: CAWRTIAGGTDGNTIYF. Written as DNA, the CDR3 is TGTGCCTGGCGTACGATAGCGGGGGGCACGGATGGAAACACCATATATTTT. V gene TRBV30 combines with J gene TRBJ1-3, with D perhaps matching TRBD1 (6 bases). V lost 5 bases to trimming and J lost 3 bases, with 23 bases between them. Germline-derived CDR1 and CDR2 are GTSNPN and SVGIG (reference sequence). This CDR3 contains 17 residues.

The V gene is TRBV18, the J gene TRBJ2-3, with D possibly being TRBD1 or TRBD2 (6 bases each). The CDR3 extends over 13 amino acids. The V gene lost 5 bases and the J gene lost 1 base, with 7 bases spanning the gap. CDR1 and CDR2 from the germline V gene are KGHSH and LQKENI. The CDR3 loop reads CASSRGGTDTQYF. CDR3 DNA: TGTGCCAGCTCAAGGGGGGGCACAGATACGCAGTATTTT.

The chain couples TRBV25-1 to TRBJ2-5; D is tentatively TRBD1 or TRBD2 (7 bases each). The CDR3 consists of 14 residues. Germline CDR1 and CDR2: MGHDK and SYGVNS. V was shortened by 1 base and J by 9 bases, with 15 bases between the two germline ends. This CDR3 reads CASSEFATGRAQYF. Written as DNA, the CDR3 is TGTGCCAGCAGTGAATTCGCGACAGGGAGGGCCCAGTACTTC.

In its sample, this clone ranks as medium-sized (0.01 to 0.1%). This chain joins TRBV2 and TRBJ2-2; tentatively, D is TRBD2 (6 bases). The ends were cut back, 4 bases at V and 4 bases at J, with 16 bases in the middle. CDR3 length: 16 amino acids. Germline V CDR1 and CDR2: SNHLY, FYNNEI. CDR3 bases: TGTGCCAGCAGTGGGCCGGCGGGATACGGCACCGGGGAGCTGTTTTTT. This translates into CASSGPAGYGTGELFF.

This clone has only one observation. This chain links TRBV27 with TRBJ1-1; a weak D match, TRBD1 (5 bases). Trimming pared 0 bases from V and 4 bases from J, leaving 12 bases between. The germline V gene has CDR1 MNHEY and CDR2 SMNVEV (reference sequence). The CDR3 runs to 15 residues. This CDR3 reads CASSLSMWGLTEAFF. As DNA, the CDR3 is TGTGCCAGCAGTTTATCAATGTGGGGCCTCACTGAAGCTTTCTTT.

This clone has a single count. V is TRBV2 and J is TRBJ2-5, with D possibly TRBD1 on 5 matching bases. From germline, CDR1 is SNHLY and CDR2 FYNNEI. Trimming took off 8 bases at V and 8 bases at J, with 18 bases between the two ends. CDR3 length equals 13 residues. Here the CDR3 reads CASGYYRGETQYF. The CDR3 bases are TGTGCCAGCGGTTATTATAGGGGCGAAACCCAGTACTTC.

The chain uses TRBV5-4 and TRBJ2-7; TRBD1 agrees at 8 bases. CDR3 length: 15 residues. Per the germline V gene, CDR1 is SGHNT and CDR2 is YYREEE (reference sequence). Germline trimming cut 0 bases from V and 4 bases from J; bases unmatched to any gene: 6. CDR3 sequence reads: CASSLGQGARYEQYF. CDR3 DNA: TGTGCCAGCAGCTTGGGGCAGGGGGCTCGGTACGAGCAGTACTTC.

In DNA, the CDR3 is TGTGCCAGCAGCTTAGTGGAGAGCTCCTACGAGCAGTACTTC. The encoded protein is CASSLVESSYEQYF. This chain joins TRBV7-7 and TRBJ2-7; no reliable D call. The CDR3 has 14 amino acids. CDR1 and CDR2 from the germline V gene are SSHAT and FNYEAQ (reference sequence). V was clipped by 1 base and J by 0 bases, with 7 bases between them.

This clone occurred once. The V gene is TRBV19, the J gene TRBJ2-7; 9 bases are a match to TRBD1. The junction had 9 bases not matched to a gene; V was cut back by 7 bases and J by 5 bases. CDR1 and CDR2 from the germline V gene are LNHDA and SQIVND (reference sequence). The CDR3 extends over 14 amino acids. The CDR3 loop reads CASTRGTGLDEQYF. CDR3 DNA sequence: TGTGCCAGTACCCGGGGGACAGGGCTGGACGAGCAGTACTTC.

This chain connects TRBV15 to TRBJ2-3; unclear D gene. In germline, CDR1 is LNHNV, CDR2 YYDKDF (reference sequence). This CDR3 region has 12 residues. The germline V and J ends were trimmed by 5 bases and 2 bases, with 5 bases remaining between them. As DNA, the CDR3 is TGTGCCACCAGCTACATCACAGATACGCAGTATTTT. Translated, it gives CATSYITDTQYF.

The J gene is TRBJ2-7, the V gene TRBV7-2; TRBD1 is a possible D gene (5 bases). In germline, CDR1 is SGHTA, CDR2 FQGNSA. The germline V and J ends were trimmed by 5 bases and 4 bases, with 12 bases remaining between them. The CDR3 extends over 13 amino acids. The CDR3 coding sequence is TGTGCCAGCAGCCCCTCAGGGTGGTACGAGCAGTACTTC. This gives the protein CASSPSGWYEQYF.

This CDR3 reads CASSERTTRNEQYF. The CDR3 nucleotides read TGTGCCAGCAGCGAGAGAACCACCCGCAACGAGCAGTACTTC. The rearrangement uses TRBV5-8 and TRBJ2-7; D not certain. This CDR3 spans 14 amino acids. Germline CDR1 and CDR2: SGHTS and YDEGEE. Between the trimmed V and J ends, which lost 4 bases and 5 bases, there was a span of 16 bases.

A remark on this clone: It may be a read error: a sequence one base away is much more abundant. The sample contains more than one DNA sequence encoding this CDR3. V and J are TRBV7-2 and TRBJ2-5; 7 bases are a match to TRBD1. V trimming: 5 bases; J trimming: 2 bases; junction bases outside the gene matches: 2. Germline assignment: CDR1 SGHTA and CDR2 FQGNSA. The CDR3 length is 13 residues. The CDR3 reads CASSRDRQETQYF. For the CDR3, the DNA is TGTGCCAGCAGCCGGGACAGACAAGAGACCCAGTACTTC.

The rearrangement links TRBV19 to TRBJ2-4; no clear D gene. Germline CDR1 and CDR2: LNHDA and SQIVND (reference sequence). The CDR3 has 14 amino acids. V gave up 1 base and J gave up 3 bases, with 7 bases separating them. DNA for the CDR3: TGTGCCAGTAGTATAGCACAGATCAAAAACATTCAGTACTTC. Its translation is CASSIAQIKNIQYF.

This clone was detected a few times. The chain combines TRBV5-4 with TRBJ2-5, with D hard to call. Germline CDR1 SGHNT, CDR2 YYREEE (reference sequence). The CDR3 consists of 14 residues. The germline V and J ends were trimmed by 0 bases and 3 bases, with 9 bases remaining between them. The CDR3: CASSLEWAEETQYF. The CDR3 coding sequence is TGTGCCAGCAGCTTGGAATGGGCAGAAGAGACCCAGTACTTC. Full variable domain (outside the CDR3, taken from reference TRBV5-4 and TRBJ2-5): ETGVTQSPTHLIKTRGQQVTLRCSSQSGHNTVSWYQQALGQGPQFIFQYYREEENGRGNFPPRFSGLQFPNYSSELNVNALELDDSALYLCASSLEWAEETQYFGPGTRLLVL.

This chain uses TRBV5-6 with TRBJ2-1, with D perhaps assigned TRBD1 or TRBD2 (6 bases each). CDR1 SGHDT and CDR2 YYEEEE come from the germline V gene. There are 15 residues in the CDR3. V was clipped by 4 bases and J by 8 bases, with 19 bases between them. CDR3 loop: CASSAPGARFYEQFF. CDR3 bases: TGTGCCAGCAGCGCACCGGGGGCGAGGTTCTATGAGCAGTTCTTC.

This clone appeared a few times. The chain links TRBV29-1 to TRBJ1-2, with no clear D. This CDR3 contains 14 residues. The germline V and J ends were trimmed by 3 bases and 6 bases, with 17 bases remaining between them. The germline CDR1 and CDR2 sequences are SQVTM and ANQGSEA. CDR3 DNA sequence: TGCAGCGTTGAGGGCTCAGCCCTATGGAATGGCTACACCTTC. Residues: CSVEGSALWNGYTF.

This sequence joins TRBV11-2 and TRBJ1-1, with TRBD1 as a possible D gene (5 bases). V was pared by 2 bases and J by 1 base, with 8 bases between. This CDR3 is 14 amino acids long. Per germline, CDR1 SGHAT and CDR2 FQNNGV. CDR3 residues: CASSLMDKNTEAFF. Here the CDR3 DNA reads TGTGCCAGCAGCTTAATGGACAAGAACACTGAAGCTTTCTTT.

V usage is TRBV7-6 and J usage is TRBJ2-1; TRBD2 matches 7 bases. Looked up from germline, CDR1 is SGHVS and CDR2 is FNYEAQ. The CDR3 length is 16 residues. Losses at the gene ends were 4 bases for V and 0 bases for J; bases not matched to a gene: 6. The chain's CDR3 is CASSWSAGSSYNEQFF. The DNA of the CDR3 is TGTGCCAGCAGCTGGTCAGCGGGGAGCTCCTACAATGAGCAGTTCTTC.

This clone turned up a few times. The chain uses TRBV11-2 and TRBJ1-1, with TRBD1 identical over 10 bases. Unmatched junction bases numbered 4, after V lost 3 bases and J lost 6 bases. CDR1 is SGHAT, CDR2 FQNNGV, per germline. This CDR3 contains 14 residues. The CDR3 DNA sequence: TGTGCCAGCAGCTTGGACAGGGGGGAATCTGAAGCTTTCTTT. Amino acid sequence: CASSLDRGESEAFF.